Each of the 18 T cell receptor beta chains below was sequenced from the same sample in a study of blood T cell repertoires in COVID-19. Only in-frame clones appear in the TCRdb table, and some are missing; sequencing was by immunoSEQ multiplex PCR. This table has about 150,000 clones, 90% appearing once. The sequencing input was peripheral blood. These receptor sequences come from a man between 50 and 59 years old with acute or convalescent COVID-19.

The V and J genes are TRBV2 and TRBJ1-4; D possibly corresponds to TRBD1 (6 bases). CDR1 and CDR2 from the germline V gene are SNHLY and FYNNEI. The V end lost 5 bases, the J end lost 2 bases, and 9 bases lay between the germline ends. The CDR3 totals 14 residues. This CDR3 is CASSNRVTNEKLFF. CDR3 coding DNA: TGTGCCAGCAGTAACAGGGTTACTAATGAAAAACTGTTTTTT. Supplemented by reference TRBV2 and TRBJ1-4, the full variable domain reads EPEVTQTPSHQVTQMGQEVILRCVPISNHLYFYWYRQILGQKVEFLVSFYNNEISEKSEIFDDQFSVERPDGSNFTLKIRSTKLEDSAMYFCASSNRVTNEKLFFGSGTQLSVL.

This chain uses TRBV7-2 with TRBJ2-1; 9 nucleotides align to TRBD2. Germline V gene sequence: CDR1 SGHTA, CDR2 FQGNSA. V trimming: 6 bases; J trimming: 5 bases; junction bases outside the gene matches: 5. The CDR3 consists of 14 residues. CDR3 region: CASRPAGGNNEQFF. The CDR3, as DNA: TGTGCCAGCAGGCCAGCGGGGGGTAACAATGAGCAGTTCTTC.

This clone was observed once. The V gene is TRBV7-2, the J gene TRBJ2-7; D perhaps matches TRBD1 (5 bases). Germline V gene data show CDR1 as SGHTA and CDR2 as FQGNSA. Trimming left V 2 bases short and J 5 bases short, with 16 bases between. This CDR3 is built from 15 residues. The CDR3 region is CASSLKLLGRDEQYF. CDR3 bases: TGTGCCAGCAGCTTAAAGCTCTTGGGCAGGGACGAGCAGTACTTC.

CDR3 nucleotides: TGTGCCAGCAGTTCCCCGGGACTAGCGGGGGGAGAGCAGTTCTTC. Translating it yields CASSSPGLAGGEQFF. The genes are TRBV28 and TRBJ2-1; 15 nucleotides line up with TRBD2. Trimming removed 4 bases from V and 10 bases from J; junction bases left unmatched: 5. Germline V gene sequence: CDR1 MDHEN, CDR2 SYDVKM. The CDR3 runs to 15 residues.

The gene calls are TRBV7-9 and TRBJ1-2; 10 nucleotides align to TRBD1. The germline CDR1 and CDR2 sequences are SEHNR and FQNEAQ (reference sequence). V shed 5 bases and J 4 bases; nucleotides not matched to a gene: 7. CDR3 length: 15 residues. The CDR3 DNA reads TGTGCCAGCAGCCCGGGACAGGGGTCATTCTATGGCTACACCTTC. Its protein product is CASSPGQGSFYGYTF.

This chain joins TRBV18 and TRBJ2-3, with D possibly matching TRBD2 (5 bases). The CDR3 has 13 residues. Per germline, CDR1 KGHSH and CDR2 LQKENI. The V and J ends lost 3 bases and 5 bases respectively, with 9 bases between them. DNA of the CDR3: TGTGCCAGCTCACCTACAGAGGGAGATACGCAGTATTTT. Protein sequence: CASSPTEGDTQYF.

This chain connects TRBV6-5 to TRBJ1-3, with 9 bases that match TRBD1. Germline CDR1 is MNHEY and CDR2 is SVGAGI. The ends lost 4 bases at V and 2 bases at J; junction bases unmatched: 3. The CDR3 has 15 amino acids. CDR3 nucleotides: TGTGCCAGCAGTTCAACAGGGGGCCCTGGAAACACCATATATTTT. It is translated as CASSSTGGPGNTIYF.

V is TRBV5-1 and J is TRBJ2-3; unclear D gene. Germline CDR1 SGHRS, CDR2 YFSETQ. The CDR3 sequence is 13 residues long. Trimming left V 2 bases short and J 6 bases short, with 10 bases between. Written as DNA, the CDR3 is TGCGCCAGCAGCTTCCAGGCACAGGATACGCAGTATTTT. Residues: CASSFQAQDTQYF.

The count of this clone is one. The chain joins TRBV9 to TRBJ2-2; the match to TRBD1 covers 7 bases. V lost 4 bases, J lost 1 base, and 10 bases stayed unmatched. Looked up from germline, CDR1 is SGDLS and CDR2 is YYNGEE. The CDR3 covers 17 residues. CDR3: CASSYRQGTMNTGELFF. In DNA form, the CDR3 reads TGTGCCAGCAGCTACCGACAGGGAACCATGAACACCGGGGAGCTGTTTTTT.

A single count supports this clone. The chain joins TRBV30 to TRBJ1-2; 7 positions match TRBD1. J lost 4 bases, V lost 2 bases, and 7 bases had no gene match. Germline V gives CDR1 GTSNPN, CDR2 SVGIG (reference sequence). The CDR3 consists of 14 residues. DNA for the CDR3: TGTGCCTGGAGTACTGGGGCAGGGGGCTATGGCTACACCTTC. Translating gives CAWSTGAGGYGYTF.

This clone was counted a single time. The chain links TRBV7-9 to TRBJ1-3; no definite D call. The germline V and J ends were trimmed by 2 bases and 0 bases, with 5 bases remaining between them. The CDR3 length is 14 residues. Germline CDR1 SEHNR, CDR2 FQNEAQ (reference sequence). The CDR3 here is CASSLSSSGNTIYF. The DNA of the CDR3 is TGTGCCAGCAGCTTAAGTAGCTCTGGAAACACCATATATTTT.

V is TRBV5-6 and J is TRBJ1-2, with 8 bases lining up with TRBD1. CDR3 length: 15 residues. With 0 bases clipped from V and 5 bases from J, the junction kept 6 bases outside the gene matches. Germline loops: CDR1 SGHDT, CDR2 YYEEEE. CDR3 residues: CASSLGGGQGYGYTF. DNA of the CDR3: TGTGCCAGCAGCTTGGGTGGAGGACAGGGATATGGCTACACCTTC.

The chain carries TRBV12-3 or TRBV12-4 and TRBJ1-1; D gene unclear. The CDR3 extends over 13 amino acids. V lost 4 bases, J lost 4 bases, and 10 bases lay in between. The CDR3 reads CASSYDRGTEAFF. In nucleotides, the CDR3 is TGTGCCAGCAGTTACGACCGCGGCACTGAAGCTTTCTTT.

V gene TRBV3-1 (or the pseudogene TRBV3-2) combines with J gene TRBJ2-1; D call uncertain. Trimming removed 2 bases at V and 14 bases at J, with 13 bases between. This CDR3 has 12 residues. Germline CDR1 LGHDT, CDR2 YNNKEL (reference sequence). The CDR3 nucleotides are TGTGCCAGCAGCCAAACCTCGGGTAAGAAGTTCTTC. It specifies CASSQTSGKKFF.

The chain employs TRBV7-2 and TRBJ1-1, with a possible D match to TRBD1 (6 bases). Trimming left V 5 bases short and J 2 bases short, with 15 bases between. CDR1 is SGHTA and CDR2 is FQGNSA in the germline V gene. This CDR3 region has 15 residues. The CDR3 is CASSPARGANTEAFF. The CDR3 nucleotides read TGTGCCAGCAGCCCAGCACGGGGGGCCAACACTGAAGCTTTCTTT.

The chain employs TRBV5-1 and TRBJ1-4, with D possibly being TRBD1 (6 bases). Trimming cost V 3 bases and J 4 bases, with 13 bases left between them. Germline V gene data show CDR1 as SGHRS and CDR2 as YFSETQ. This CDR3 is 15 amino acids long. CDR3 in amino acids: CASSSQQGVNEKLFF. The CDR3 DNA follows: TGCGCCAGCAGCTCCCAACAGGGAGTTAATGAAAAACTGTTTTTT.

CDR3 loop: CASSLGQDYEQYF. CDR3 nucleotides: TGTGCCAGCAGTTTAGGACAGGACTACGAGCAGTACTTC. V is TRBV12-3 or TRBV12-4 and J is TRBJ2-7; tentative D call: TRBD1 (6 bases). Trimming stripped 1 base from V and 3 bases from J, with 7 bases between. The CDR3 is made up of 13 amino acids.

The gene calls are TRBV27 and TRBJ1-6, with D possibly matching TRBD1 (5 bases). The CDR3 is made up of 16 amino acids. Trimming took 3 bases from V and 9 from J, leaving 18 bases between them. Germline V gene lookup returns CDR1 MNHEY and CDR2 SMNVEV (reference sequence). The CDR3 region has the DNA TGTGCCAGCAGTTTCGGGAGCTTGTTAAGGGGTTCACCCCTCCACTTT. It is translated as CASSFGSLLRGSPLHF.